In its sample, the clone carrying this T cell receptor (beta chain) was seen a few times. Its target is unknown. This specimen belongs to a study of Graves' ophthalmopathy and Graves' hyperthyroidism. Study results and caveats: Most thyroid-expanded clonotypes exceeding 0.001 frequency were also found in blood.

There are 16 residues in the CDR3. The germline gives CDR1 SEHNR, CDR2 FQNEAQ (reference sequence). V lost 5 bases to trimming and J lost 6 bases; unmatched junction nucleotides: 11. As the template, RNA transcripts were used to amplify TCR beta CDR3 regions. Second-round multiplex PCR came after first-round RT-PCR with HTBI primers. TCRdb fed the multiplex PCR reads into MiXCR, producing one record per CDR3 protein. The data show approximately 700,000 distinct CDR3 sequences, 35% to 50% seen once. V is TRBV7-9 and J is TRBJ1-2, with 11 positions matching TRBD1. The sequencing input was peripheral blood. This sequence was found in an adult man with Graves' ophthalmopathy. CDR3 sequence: CASSPLSPGQGDGYTF. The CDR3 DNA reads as TGTGCCAGCAGCCCCCTATCCCCGGGACAGGGGGATGGCTACACCTTC.